A single sample gave rise to the 14 T cell receptor beta chains below, sequenced in a study of T-cell reconstitution after alpha-beta-depleted transplantation in children. The library targeted TCRbeta and was prepared with unique molecular identifiers. TCRdb used MiXCR to reprocess the PCR reads, holding one entry per CDR3 protein. Altogether approximately 500,000 distinct CDR3 sequences are present, roughly 10% being singletons, with the ten largest covering just over 2%. This specimen consisted of PBMCs, obtained before TCRalphabeta/CD19-depleted stem cell transplant. All receptors derive from a child aged 2 to 15 with inherited bone marrow failure, due to receive a stem cell transplant.

In its sample, this clonotype was seen a few times. The chain recombines TRBV12-3 or TRBV12-4 with TRBJ1-1, with 9 bases lining up with TRBD1. The CDR3 runs 15 residues. Trimming cost V 6 bases and J 1 base; bases outside gene matches: 6. The CDR3 region is CASRQQGASNTEAFF. The DNA of the CDR3 is TGTGCCAGCAGACAACAGGGGGCCTCGAACACTGAAGCTTTCTTT.

In the case of this clonotype: A much larger clone differs from this one at a single base, so this may be a read error. The V and J genes are TRBV5-1 and TRBJ2-7; 8 bases map to TRBD2. Per the germline V gene, CDR1 is SGHRS and CDR2 is YFSETQ. The CDR3 is 14 residues long. V shed 0 bases, J shed 9 bases, and the junction held 8 bases outside the gene matches. CDR3 in DNA: TGCGCCAGCAGCTTGGAGGGACTAGGAAGGGCGCAGTACTTC. It encodes CASSLEGLGRAQYF.

This clonotype was counted ten times or more. This chain joins TRBV12-3 or TRBV12-4 and TRBJ1-5, with D maybe TRBD1 (6 bases). Trimming left V 1 base short and J 5 bases short, with 12 bases between. The CDR3 extends over 15 amino acids. The CDR3 DNA reads TGTGCCAGCAGTTTAGAGGGGGGCGAGGATCAGCCCCAGCATTTT. This encodes CASSLEGGEDQPQHF.

Ten or more counts support this clonotype. J is TRBJ1-2 and V is TRBV10-3; the D is unclear. Trimming pared 4 bases from V and 2 bases from J, leaving 8 bases between. This CDR3 spans 13 amino acids. Germline lookup yields CDR1 ENHRY and CDR2 SYGVKD. CDR3 loop: CAISGEVNYGYTF. The DNA of the CDR3 is TGTGCCATCAGTGGAGAAGTGAACTATGGCTACACCTTC.

At least ten counts were recorded for this clonotype. V usage is TRBV4-1 and J usage is TRBJ1-2; tentative D call: TRBD1 (6 bases). CDR1 and CDR2 (germline): MGHRA, YSYEKL. The CDR3 length is 15 residues. V was trimmed by 3 bases and J by 4 bases, leaving 15 bases between them. In DNA form, the CDR3 reads TGCGCCAGCAGCCACGGGGACAATTTTATCTATGGCTACACCTTC. Translated, it gives CASSHGDNFIYGYTF.

This clonotype was picked up many times. The rearrangement joins TRBV12-3 or TRBV12-4 to TRBJ2-5; maybe TRBD2 (5 bases). The CDR3 length is 16 residues. Trimming cost V 1 base and J 5 bases, with 17 bases left between them. DNA for the CDR3: TGTGCCAGCAGTTTAGGCCCCCTTGGAGGTTTGGAGACCCAGTACTTC. Amino acids: CASSLGPLGGLETQYF.

This clonotype was recorded at least ten times. This rearrangement joins TRBV20-1 to TRBJ2-3; TRBD2 aligns across 10 bases. V was clipped by 4 bases and J by 0 bases; unmatched bases: 4. The germline V gene encodes CDR1 DFQATT and CDR2 SNEGSKA (reference sequence). The CDR3 extends over 15 amino acids. This CDR3 is CSAITSGTSTDTQYF. In DNA, the CDR3 is TGCAGTGCTATTACTAGCGGGACTAGCACAGATACGCAGTATTTT.

This clonotype was seen ten or more times. The chain joins TRBV28 to TRBJ1-1; D may be TRBD1 (5 bases). This CDR3 spans 12 amino acids. V lost 2 bases, J lost 8 bases, and 9 bases lay in between. CDR1 MDHEN and CDR2 SYDVKM come from the germline V gene. CDR3 loop: CASSLVHREAFF. For the CDR3, the DNA is TGTGCCAGCAGTTTAGTCCACAGGGAAGCTTTCTTT.

This clonotype was counted at least ten times. The CDR3 DNA sequence: TGCAGTGCTCCGGGACAGGGGGCTTTCATTCAGTACTTC. Protein sequence: CSAPGQGAFIQYF. The V gene is TRBV20-1, the J gene TRBJ2-4; 12 bases line up with TRBD1. V was clipped by 5 bases and J by 9 bases; unmatched bases: 5. This CDR3 region has 13 residues. Looked up from germline, CDR1 is DFQATT and CDR2 is SNEGSKA (reference sequence).

This chain links TRBV7-9 with TRBJ1-2; D is unresolved. The length of the CDR3 is 10 residues. Between the trimmed V and J ends, which lost 5 bases and 6 bases, there was a span of 4 bases. The germline CDR1 and CDR2 sequences are SEHNR and FQNEAQ (reference sequence). Written as DNA, the CDR3 is TGTGCCAGCAGCCCGGATGGCTACACCTTC. Translating gives CASSPDGYTF.

This clonotype was counted ten times or more. J is TRBJ1-2 and V is TRBV10-3, with D possibly being TRBD1 (5 bases). CDR1 and CDR2 from the germline V gene are ENHRY and SYGVKD. The CDR3 has 13 amino acids. V was pared by 6 bases and J by 4 bases, with 12 bases between. The CDR3 loop reads CAIRDTGTYGYTF. The CDR3 region has the DNA TGTGCCATCAGGGACACTGGAACCTATGGCTACACCTTC.

This clonotype was recorded a few times. The chain recombines TRBV20-1 with TRBJ2-6, with D hard to call. The CDR3 covers 16 residues. Germline V CDR1 and CDR2: DFQATT, SNEGSKA (reference sequence). Trimming took off 4 bases at V and 0 bases at J, with 13 bases between the two ends. CDR3 sequence: CSANNLIRSGANVLTF. The CDR3 DNA follows: TGCAGTGCTAATAATCTGATCCGCTCTGGGGCCAACGTCCTGACTTTC.

This clonotype was detected ten times or more. The V and J genes are TRBV23-1 and TRBJ2-7; D is undetermined. TRBV23-1 is annotated as an ORF whose role is uncertain. This CDR3 comprises 11 residues. Trimming removed 2 bases at V and 3 bases at J, with 2 bases between. The CDR3 is CASSQIYEQYF. Here the CDR3 DNA reads TGCGCCAGCAGTCAAATCTACGAGCAGTACTTC.

This clonotype was seen a few times. The chain is built from TRBV20-1 and TRBJ2-3; TRBD1 is a possible D gene (6 bases). This CDR3 spans 13 amino acids. CDR1 and CDR2 (germline): DFQATT, SNEGSKA (reference sequence). V was cut by 5 bases and J by 0 bases, with 9 bases left in between. The CDR3 reads CSAYRDSTDTQYF. The CDR3 DNA is TGCAGTGCTTACAGGGATAGCACAGATACGCAGTATTTT.